This entry is about one T cell receptor (beta chain). Its target is unknown. V shed 0 bases and J 3 bases; nucleotides not matched to a gene: 4. Germline V gene sequence: CDR1 SGDLS, CDR2 YYNGEE. CDR3 length: 17 residues. The sample originates from a study of shared clonotypes between healthy human individuals. Study-wide results and caveats: Non-shared clonotypes had lower generation probabilities than those shared by all four donors.

The repertoire was sequenced with immunoSEQ multiplex PCR; TCRdb's copy has only in-frame clones and lacks some. The sample shows about 1.5 million clones, around 97% of them seen only once. The V and J genes are TRBV9 and TRBJ2-3; TRBD2 aligns across 13 bases. This receptor was taken from a man younger than 45 in good health. Material for sequencing was naive CD4+ T cells sorted from blood. Subset noted: CD45RA+ positively selected. The CDR3 is CASSVGLAGGWTDTQYF. DNA of the CDR3: TGTGCCAGCAGCGTAGGACTAGCGGGAGGATGGACAGATACGCAGTATTTT.